Listed below are T cell receptor beta chains from one sample, sequenced in a study of beta chain features in type 1 diabetes. Only in-frame clones appear in the TCRdb table, and some are missing; sequencing was by immunoSEQ multiplex PCR. The sample yields hundreds of thousands of clones, about 32% seen once. Source material: naive CD4+ T cells from blood. The receptors were gathered from a man aged 18 to 30 in good health. CDR3s include the opening cysteine and the closing phenylalanine or tryptophan. Fields, in order: CDR3 DNA, CDR3 protein, D gene, V gene, J gene, clone size. D genes are given only for firm matches. Clone size is given for some rows only: seen once, a few or many times, or a class if the clone is expanded.

CDR3 DNA: TGTGCCAGCAGATCCGGGACTGGGTTCTTGGCCCAGTACTTC; CDR3 protein: CASRSGTGFLAQYF; D gene: .; V gene: TRBV7-2; J gene: TRBJ2-5; clone size: .
CDR3 DNA: TGCAGCGTTGAAAAGGGCGGGGGTATGAGATCCTACAATGAGCAGTTCTTC; CDR3 protein: CSVEKGGGMRSYNEQFF; D gene: TRBD2; V gene: TRBV29-1; J gene: TRBJ2-1; clone size: .
CDR3 DNA: TGCAGCGTTGTGGTTAGCGGGAGGCTTAACTACAATGAGCAGTTCTTC; CDR3 protein: CSVVVSGRLNYNEQFF; D gene: TRBD2; V gene: TRBV29-1; J gene: TRBJ2-1; clone size: .
CDR3 DNA: TGTGCCTGGAGGGACCGCTTGTCTGAAGCTTTCTTT; CDR3 protein: CAWRDRLSEAFF; D gene: .; V gene: TRBV30; J gene: TRBJ1-1; clone size: .
CDR3 DNA: TGTGCCACCCAACAGGGACACACCGGGGAGCTGTTTTTT; CDR3 protein: CATQQGHTGELFF; D gene: .; V gene: TRBV10-3; J gene: TRBJ2-2; clone size: .
CDR3 DNA: TGTGCCAGCAGCGTAGACGCCGGGACAGGTCGTTACGAGCAGTACTTC; CDR3 protein: CASSVDAGTGRYEQYF; D gene: TRBD1; V gene: TRBV9; J gene: TRBJ2-7; clone size: .
CDR3 DNA: TGTGCCATCAGGCCCGGACAGGGTCAGGTAGGGAATGAGCAGTTCTTC; CDR3 protein: CAIRPGQGQVGNEQFF; D gene: TRBD1; V gene: TRBV10-3; J gene: TRBJ2-1; clone size: .
CDR3 DNA: TGCGCCAGCAGCTTGGCCCGGGCGAACACCGGGGAGCTGTTTTTT; CDR3 protein: CASSLARANTGELFF; D gene: .; V gene: TRBV5-1; J gene: TRBJ2-2; clone size: .
CDR3 DNA: TGTGCCATCAGTGAACTAAACCCGACTAGCCCCGGGGAGCTGTTTTTT; CDR3 protein: CAISELNPTSPGELFF; D gene: TRBD2; V gene: TRBV10-3; J gene: TRBJ2-2; clone size: .
CDR3 DNA: TGTGCCAGCAGCGTAGTGGGCGCCACCAATGAGCAGTTCTTC; CDR3 protein: CASSVVGATNEQFF; D gene: .; V gene: TRBV9; J gene: TRBJ2-1; clone size: .
CDR3 DNA: TGTGCCACCAGCAGAGATCCGGGGACCGCGCAGCGGACCTACTACAATGAGCAGTTCTTC; CDR3 protein: CATSRDPGTAQRTYYNEQFF; D gene: .; V gene: TRBV15; J gene: TRBJ2-1; clone size: .
CDR3 DNA: TGTGCCAGCAGTGAATTTGGAGGGGGCAAAGAGACCCAGTACTTC; CDR3 protein: CASSEFGGGKETQYF; D gene: .; V gene: TRBV25-1; J gene: TRBJ2-5; clone size: .
CDR3 DNA: TGTGCCTGGATGTTGGAAACCGGGGAGCTGTTTTTT; CDR3 protein: CAWMLETGELFF; D gene: .; V gene: TRBV30; J gene: TRBJ2-2; clone size: few
CDR3 DNA: TGTGCCAGCAGTGACACCTATAGCAATCAGCCCCAGCATTTT; CDR3 protein: CASSDTYSNQPQHF; D gene: .; V gene: TRBV25-1; J gene: TRBJ1-5; clone size: .
CDR3 DNA: TGTGCCAGCAGCTTAAGACAGGCGAACACTGAAGCTTTCTTT; CDR3 protein: CASSLRQANTEAFF; D gene: .; V gene: TRBV7-2; J gene: TRBJ1-1; clone size: .
CDR3 DNA: TGTGCCTGGAGTGTAATACGACTAGTTAATTACAATGAGCAGTTCTTC; CDR3 protein: CAWSVIRLVNYNEQFF; D gene: .; V gene: TRBV30; J gene: TRBJ2-1; clone size: few